The rows below give T cell receptor beta chains drawn from one sample of a study of T cell repertoires and HLA-DP antigens. These receptors lack a known antigen. Only in-frame clones appear in the TCRdb table, and some are missing; sequencing was by immunoSEQ multiplex PCR. The sample consists of some 120,000 clones, 80% to 95% of them appearing once. Material: CD4+ T cells from PBMCs. All receptors derive from a woman between 18 and 30 years old in good health and CMV-seronegative. The CDR3 runs from the conserved cysteine through the conserved F or W. D genes are given only for firm matches. Some rows mark clone size as missing; the rest say once, few, many or name a class of expanded clone.

>TRBV11-1|TRBJ1-2|-|-
CASSLEPGSLYGYTF
TGTGCCAGCAGCTTAGAGCCGGGGTCTCTCTATGGCTACACCTTC
>TRBV29-1|TRBJ2-7|-|TRBD2
CSARQLAGTGSYEQYF
TGCAGCGCCCGACAGCTAGCGGGAACGGGCTCCTACGAGCAGTACTTC
>TRBV7-3|TRBJ2-2|-|-
CASSLLAAGTDTGELFF
TGTGCCAGCAGCTTACTCGCGGCGGGAACGGACACCGGGGAGCTGTTTTTT
>TRBV6-1|TRBJ1-6|-|TRBD1
CATDRVNSPLHF
TGTGCCACCGACAGGGTGAATTCACCCCTCCACTTT
>TRBV11-3|TRBJ1-1|-|-
CASSLVVNTEAFF
TGTGCCAGCAGCTTAGTAGTGAACACTGAAGCTTTCTTT
>TRBV4-1|TRBJ2-5|once|-
CASKRFGGPGETQYF
TGCGCCAGCAAAAGGTTCGGGGGGCCAGGGGAGACCCAGTACTTC
>TRBV18|TRBJ2-3|-|TRBD1
CASSRSTGELDTQYF
TGTGCCAGCTCACGATCGACAGGGGAGTTAGATACGCAGTATTTT
>TRBV5-4|TRBJ1-1|-|-
CASSLFGINTEAFF
TGTGCCAGCAGCTTGTTCGGGATCAACACTGAAGCTTTCTTT
>TRBV7-2|TRBJ1-5|-|TRBD1
CASSLETGGNQPQHF
TGTGCCAGCAGCTTAGAAACAGGGGGAAATCAGCCCCAGCATTTT
>TRBV10-2|TRBJ2-7|-|-
CASGDEQYF
TGCGCCAGCGGGGACGAGCAGTACTTC
>TRBV7-2|TRBJ1-5|-|-
CASSPENYSNQPQHF
TGTGCCAGCAGCCCAGAGAATTATAGCAATCAGCCCCAGCATTTT
>TRBV4-3|TRBJ1-4|-|TRBD1
CASGQGTNEKLFF
TGCGCCAGCGGACAGGGGACTAATGAAAAACTGTTTTTT
>TRBV5-4|TRBJ2-3|-|TRBD1
CASSDGTGDTDTQYF
TGTGCCAGCAGCGACGGGACAGGGGACACAGATACGCAGTATTTT
>TRBV15|TRBJ2-5|-|TRBD2
CATSREFAGVQETQYF
TGTGCCACCAGCAGAGAGTTTGCGGGGGTACAAGAGACCCAGTACTTC
>TRBV25-1|TRBJ2-1|-|TRBD2
CASSLAGADREQFF
TGTGCCAGCAGTTTAGCGGGAGCCGATCGTGAGCAGTTCTTC
>TRBV6-5|TRBJ2-2|-|TRBD2
CASSSLLAGGTGELFF
TGTGCCAGCAGTTCCTTACTAGCGGGAGGCACCGGGGAGCTGTTTTTT
>TRBV27|TRBJ2-5|-|TRBD2
CASSYLAGRQETQYF
TGTGCCAGCAGTTACCTAGCGGGAAGGCAAGAGACCCAGTACTTC
>TRBV18|TRBJ2-1|-|TRBD1
CASSPGDRSYNEQFF
TGTGCCAGCTCACCGGGGGACAGGTCCTACAATGAGCAGTTCTTC
>TRBV5-1|TRBJ2-2|few|-
CASSAPRTTGELFF
TGCGCCAGCAGCGCCCCTAGGACCACCGGGGAGCTGTTTTTT
>TRBV6-6|TRBJ2-1|-|TRBD2
CASSWQAGGVNEQFF
TGTGCCAGCAGTTGGCAAGCGGGGGGCGTAAATGAGCAGTTCTTC
>TRBV7-2|TRBJ1-1|-|-
CASSLGGGYTEAFF
TGTGCCAGCAGCTTAGGGGGGGGATACACTGAAGCTTTCTTT
>TRBV6-6|TRBJ2-2|-|-
CASSTKRRDTGELFF
TGTGCCAGCAGCACTAAGAGGAGGGACACCGGGGAGCTGTTTTTT
>TRBV6-6|TRBJ1-1|-|TRBD1
CASTLTGGTEAFF
TGTGCCAGCACTCTGACAGGGGGCACTGAAGCTTTCTTT
>TRBV30|TRBJ2-1|-|TRBD2
CAWSRLAGAYNEQFF
TGTGCCTGGAGTAGACTAGCGGGTGCCTACAATGAGCAGTTCTTC
>TRBV27|TRBJ2-7|-|TRBD2
CASSLRREPTYEQYF
TGTGCCAGCAGTTTGAGGCGGGAGCCTACCTACGAGCAGTACTTC
>TRBV30|TRBJ1-2|-|-
CAWSVPLGLSYRYTF
TGTGCCTGGAGTGTACCCCTAGGGCTGAGTTACCGCTACACCTTC
>TRBV18|TRBJ1-3|-|-
CASSPPLRGTIYF
TGTGCCAGCTCACCGCCCTTGAGGGGCACCATATATTTT
>TRBV2|TRBJ1-5|-|TRBD1
CASSPEAGTVLNQPQHF
TGTGCCAGCAGTCCCGAGGCGGGGACAGTTTTAAATCAGCCCCAGCATTTT
>TRBV6-1|TRBJ2-2|-|-
CASSSTLTGELFF
TGTGCCAGCTCCTCCACTTTGACCGGGGAGCTGTTTTTT
>TRBV7-8|TRBJ2-7|-|TRBD2
CASSLRLAGAGEQYF
TGTGCCAGCAGCCTTCGACTAGCGGGAGCGGGGGAGCAGTACTTC
>TRBV28|TRBJ2-1|-|TRBD1
CASCGTGSYNEQFF
TGTGCCAGCTGCGGGACAGGGTCCTACAATGAGCAGTTCTTC
>TRBV28|TRBJ1-5|-|-
CASKQGSPNQPQHF
TGTGCCAGTAAACAGGGCAGCCCGAATCAGCCCCAGCATTTT
>TRBV5-4|TRBJ2-7|-|-
CASSSWRGQPSEQYF
TGTGCCAGCAGCTCCTGGCGGGGACAGCCCTCCGAGCAGTACTTC
>TRBV14|TRBJ1-6|-|-
CASSPSSYNSPLHF
TGTGCCAGCAGCCCCAGCTCCTATAATTCACCCCTCCACTTT
>TRBV2|TRBJ1-2|-|-
CASRHPGLVGGYTF
TGTGCCAGCAGGCACCCGGGCCTGGTGGGTGGCTACACCTTC
>TRBV6-6|TRBJ1-5|-|-
CASSSYTGNQPQHF
TGTGCCAGCAGTTCCTACACGGGCAATCAGCCCCAGCATTTT
>TRBV6-1|TRBJ2-2|-|TRBD2
CASSEIGLAGRKGTGELFF
TGTGCCAGCAGTGAGATCGGACTAGCGGGGCGTAAAGGGACCGGGGAGCTGTTTTTT
>TRBV15|TRBJ1-5|-|TRBD1
CATSREQGVQPQHF
TGTGCCACCAGCAGAGAACAGGGGGTCCAGCCCCAGCATTTT
>TRBV5-1|TRBJ2-1|-|-
CASSSRTVGYNEQFF
TGCGCCAGCAGCTCGCGGACAGTGGGCTACAATGAGCAGTTCTTC
>TRBV7-2|TRBJ1-5|few|-
CASSLSPQTTYSNQPQHF
TGTGCCAGCAGCTTATCGCCCCAGACAACCTATAGCAATCAGCCCCAGCATTTT
>TRBV28|TRBJ1-1|-|TRBD1
CASSLAGTGGLEAFF
TGTGCCAGCAGTTTAGCCGGGACAGGTGGACTTGAAGCTTTCTTT
>TRBV5-4|TRBJ2-2|-|-
CASSLANRGAVGELFF
TGTGCCAGCAGCTTGGCGAACCGGGGGGCGGTCGGGGAGCTGTTTTTT
>TRBV27|TRBJ2-1|-|TRBD1
CASSPGQGRVRGQFF
TGTGCCAGCAGCCCTGGACAGGGACGGGTACGCGGGCAGTTCTTC
>TRBV7-2|TRBJ2-1|-|-
CASSLRGNSYNEQFF
TGTGCCAGCAGCTTACGGGGCAACTCCTACAATGAGCAGTTCTTC
>TRBV11-1|TRBJ2-5|once|-
CASSLRGETQYF
TGTGCCAGCAGCTTAAGGGGGGAGACCCAGTACTTC
>TRBV5-6|TRBJ1-5|-|-
CASSRGRYSNQPQHF
TGTGCCAGCTCTCGGGGCAGGTATAGCAATCAGCCCCAGCATTTT
>TRBV29-1|TRBJ2-7|-|-
CSAGGQGGEQYF
TGCAGCGCCGGGGGGCAGGGGGGCGAGCAGTACTTC
>TRBV18|TRBJ2-5|-|TRBD1
CASSPVATGTGKETQYF
TGTGCCAGCTCACCAGTGGCAACCGGGACAGGGAAAGAGACCCAGTACTTC
>TRBV18|TRBJ1-1|-|TRBD1
CASSRDRNTEAFF
TGTGCCAGCTCACGGGACAGGAACACTGAAGCTTTCTTT
>TRBV5-1|TRBJ2-5|-|TRBD2
CASKSSSGSETQYF
TGCGCCAGCAAAAGTTCTAGCGGGTCGGAGACCCAGTACTTC
>TRBV5-1|TRBJ1-4|few|-
CASSLGTATNEKLFF
TGCGCCAGCAGCTTGGGGACAGCAACTAATGAAAAACTGTTTTTT
>TRBV6-6|TRBJ2-2|-|TRBD1
CASRKQGERTGELFF
TGTGCCAGCAGAAAACAGGGGGAGCGCACCGGGGAGCTGTTTTTT
>TRBV7-9|TRBJ1-2|-|TRBD1
CASSLGQGYGYTF
TGTGCCAGCAGCCTCGGACAGGGCTATGGCTACACCTTC
>TRBV19|TRBJ1-3|-|TRBD1
CASSSDRASGNTIYF
TGTGCCAGTAGTTCGGACAGGGCCTCTGGAAACACCATATATTTT
>TRBV13|TRBJ2-5|-|TRBD2
CASSLDGSGGAEGETQYF
TGTGCCAGCAGCTTAGACGGTAGCGGGGGGGCAGAAGGGGAGACCCAGTACTTC
>TRBV6-5|TRBJ1-2|-|TRBD1
CASSWSGGDDYGYTF
TGTGCCAGCAGTTGGTCAGGGGGCGATGACTATGGCTACACCTTC
>TRBV2|TRBJ1-5|-|TRBD1
CASRREGQLNQPQHF
TGTGCCAGCAGGCGCGAGGGACAGCTCAATCAGCCCCAGCATTTT